This is a list of T cell receptor beta chains from one sample in a study of post-analysis software for immune sequencing data. Using its own MiXCR run on the PCR reads, TCRdb lists one record per CDR3 protein. The table shows roughly 150,000 distinct CDR3 sequences, with under 40% occurring only once. Sequenced material: blood, taken after autologous hematopoietic stem cell transplantation. The receptors here all came from a girl aged 5-17 years with multiple sclerosis. The CDR3 runs from the conserved cysteine through the conserved F or W.

V: TRBV7-2
CDR3: CASSLAGLFSTDTQYF

V: TRBV27
CDR3: CASSLSRTHEQYF

V: TRBV19
CDR3: CASSIAGLAGSEQFF

V: TRBV7-2
CDR3: CASSLRGGQGREQYF

V: TRBV2
CDR3: CASSVGENYGYTF

V: TRBV29-1
CDR3: CSVGGAFWRVETQYF

V: TRBV29-1
CDR3: CSVGWELTYEQYF

V: TRBV3-1
CDR3: CASSQLGGTEQYF

V: TRBV7-2
CDR3: CASSLIGGDKNIQYF

V: TRBV2
CDR3: CASRTDSIPGTGVGGYTF

V: TRBV10-3
CDR3: CAISDREANEQFF

V: TRBV9
CDR3: CASSGGGYTEAFF

V: TRBV7-2
CDR3: CASSFRSDRYTF

V: TRBV28
CDR3: CASSFSTRQPGEQYF

V: TRBV20-1
CDR3: CSASAGTRADTQYF

V: TRBV13
CDR3: CASSPVPGGGETQYF

V: TRBV29-1
CDR3: CSARPGLASYEQYF

V: TRBV12-3/TRBV12-4
CDR3: CASRPSGHYYNEQFF

V: TRBV29-1
CDR3: CSVETSGKYEQYF

V: TRBV14
CDR3: CASSQDRSGDRGYQETQYF